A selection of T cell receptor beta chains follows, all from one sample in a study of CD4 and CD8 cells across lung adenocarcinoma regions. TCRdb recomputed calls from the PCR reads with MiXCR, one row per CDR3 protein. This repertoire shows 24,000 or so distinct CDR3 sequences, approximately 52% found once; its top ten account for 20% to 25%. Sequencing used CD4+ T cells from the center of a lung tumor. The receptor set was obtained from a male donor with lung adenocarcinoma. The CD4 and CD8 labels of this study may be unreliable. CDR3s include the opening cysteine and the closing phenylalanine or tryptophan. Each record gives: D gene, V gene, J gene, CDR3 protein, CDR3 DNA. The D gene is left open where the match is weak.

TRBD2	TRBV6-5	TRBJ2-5	CAGSYWGAGAGETQYF	TGTGCCGGCAGTTACTGGGGAGCGGGGGCGGGAGAGACCCAGTACTTC